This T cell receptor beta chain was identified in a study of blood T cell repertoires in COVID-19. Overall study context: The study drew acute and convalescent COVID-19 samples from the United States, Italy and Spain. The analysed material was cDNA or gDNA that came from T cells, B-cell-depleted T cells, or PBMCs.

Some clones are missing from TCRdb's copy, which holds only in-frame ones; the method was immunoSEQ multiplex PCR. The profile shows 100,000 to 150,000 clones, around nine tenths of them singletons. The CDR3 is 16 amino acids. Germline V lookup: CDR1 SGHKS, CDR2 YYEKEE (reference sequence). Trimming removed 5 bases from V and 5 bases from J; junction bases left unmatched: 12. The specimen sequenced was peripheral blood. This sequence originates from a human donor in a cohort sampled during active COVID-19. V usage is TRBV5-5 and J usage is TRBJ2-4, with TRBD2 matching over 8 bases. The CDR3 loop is CASSGWAGLVQNIQYF. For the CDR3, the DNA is TGTGCCAGCAGTGGGTGGGCGGGACTAGTCCAAAACATTCAGTACTTC.